Included here is one T cell receptor (beta chain) sequence, with context. The data derive from a study of CD8+ T cells in alopecia areata. RNA extraction was followed by reverse transcription into cDNA, which acted as the sequencing template. Profiling relied on immunoSEQ multiplex PCR, and the TCRdb table lists in-frame clones only, not all of them. The sample lists approximately 89,000 clones, 35% to 45% occurring once. Germline assignment: CDR1 MDHEN and CDR2 SYDVKM. Losses at the gene ends were 7 bases for V and 2 bases for J; bases not matched to a gene: 11. This CDR3 region has 16 residues. The receptor's source is a human donor with alopecia areata. V is TRBV28 and J is TRBJ2-7; 10 positions agree with TRBD1. The sample was CD4+ T cells sorted from blood. The CDR3 DNA reads as TGTGCCAGCACCATGATTGGGACAGGGGTACCCTACGAGCAGTACTTC. Translated, it gives CASTMIGTGVPYEQYF.